This T cell receptor (beta chain) is drawn from a study of OX40 agonist ivuxolimab in advanced cancers. Study-wide context: Among those treated, three patients had partial responses, one with hepatocellular carcinoma and two with cutaneous melanoma.

Findings and limits, study-wide: Determination of antigen specificity was not performed for the expanded peripheral T cells.

Data came from immunoSEQ multiplex PCR; TCRdb stores just in-frame clones and leaves some out. The sample shows 35,000 to 45,000 clones, roughly 86% of them seen only once. Turning to this clone: The antigen is unknown.

CDR1 is LNHDA and CDR2 is SQIVND in the germline V gene (reference sequence). This CDR3 comprises 17 residues. V was pared by 6 bases and J by 3 bases, with 12 bases of the junction left unmatched. The source is an adult with an advanced solid tumor such as melanoma, head and neck, liver or kidney cancer. This chain joins TRBV19 and TRBJ2-2; TRBD1 agrees at 8 bases. This specimen was CD4+ or CD8+ T cells sorted from blood, taken in a trial of the OX40 agonist ivuxolimab. The CDR3 here is CASRAARGPPHTGELFF. DNA for the CDR3: TGTGCCAGTAGGGCCGCCAGGGGGCCTCCCCACACCGGGGAGCTGTTTTTT.